Sequencing of this TCR beta chain was carried out in a study of blood T cell repertoires in COVID-19. Looking at the study overall: Whether acute or convalescent, the COVID-19 samples came from the United States, Italy and Spain. T cells, B-cell-depleted T cells, or PBMCs provided the cDNA or gDNA that served as material.

This clone was observed a single time. The CDR3 spans 14 residues. Trimming took 1 base from V and 9 from J; bases not matched to a gene: 2. Germline CDR1 and CDR2: LGHDT and YNNKEL (reference sequence). Original processing methods: Amplification of reference gene primers provided the estimated nucleated cell counts. Profiling relied on immunoSEQ multiplex PCR, and the TCRdb table lists in-frame clones only, not all of them. The DNA gave D and trimming, while V, J and clone size come from that table. The sample holds over 250,000 clones, 70% to 90% seen once. This sequence originates from a woman between 65 and 79 years old with acute or convalescent COVID-19. The rearrangement joins TRBV3-1 (or the pseudogene TRBV3-2) to TRBJ2-1; 11 bases agree with TRBD1. Sequenced: peripheral blood. The CDR3 coding sequence is TGTGCCAGCAGCCAAGGGACAGGGGGCGGTGAGCAGTTCTTC. Translating it yields CASSQGTGGGEQFF.